This T cell receptor beta chain was sequenced in a study of cytomegalovirus exposure and HLA in healthy donors. Study-wide findings and caveats: Later on, an analysis tied approximately 17,000 TCR beta sequences to HLA alleles at 0.05 false discovery rate.

Germline V gene sequence: CDR1 KGHSH, CDR2 LQKENI. The ends were cut back, 0 bases at V and 3 bases at J, with 6 bases in the middle. The CDR3 is 13 residues long. As to this clone: No antigen is known for it. Different DNA sequences within this sample yield the same CDR3.

PCR primers comprised 60 Vbeta and 13 Jbeta primers. Profiling relied on immunoSEQ multiplex PCR, and the TCRdb table lists in-frame clones only, not all of them. The sample carries some 130,000 clones, approximately 85% recorded once. The sample consisted of PBMCs. The V gene is TRBV18, the J gene TRBJ2-7; D gene ambiguous. This TCR was recovered from a woman aged 25 to 39 in good health and CMV-seropositive. Written as DNA, the CDR3 is TGTGCCAGCTCACCACCGAGTAGCTACGAGCAGTACTTC. This codes for CASSPPSSYEQYF.